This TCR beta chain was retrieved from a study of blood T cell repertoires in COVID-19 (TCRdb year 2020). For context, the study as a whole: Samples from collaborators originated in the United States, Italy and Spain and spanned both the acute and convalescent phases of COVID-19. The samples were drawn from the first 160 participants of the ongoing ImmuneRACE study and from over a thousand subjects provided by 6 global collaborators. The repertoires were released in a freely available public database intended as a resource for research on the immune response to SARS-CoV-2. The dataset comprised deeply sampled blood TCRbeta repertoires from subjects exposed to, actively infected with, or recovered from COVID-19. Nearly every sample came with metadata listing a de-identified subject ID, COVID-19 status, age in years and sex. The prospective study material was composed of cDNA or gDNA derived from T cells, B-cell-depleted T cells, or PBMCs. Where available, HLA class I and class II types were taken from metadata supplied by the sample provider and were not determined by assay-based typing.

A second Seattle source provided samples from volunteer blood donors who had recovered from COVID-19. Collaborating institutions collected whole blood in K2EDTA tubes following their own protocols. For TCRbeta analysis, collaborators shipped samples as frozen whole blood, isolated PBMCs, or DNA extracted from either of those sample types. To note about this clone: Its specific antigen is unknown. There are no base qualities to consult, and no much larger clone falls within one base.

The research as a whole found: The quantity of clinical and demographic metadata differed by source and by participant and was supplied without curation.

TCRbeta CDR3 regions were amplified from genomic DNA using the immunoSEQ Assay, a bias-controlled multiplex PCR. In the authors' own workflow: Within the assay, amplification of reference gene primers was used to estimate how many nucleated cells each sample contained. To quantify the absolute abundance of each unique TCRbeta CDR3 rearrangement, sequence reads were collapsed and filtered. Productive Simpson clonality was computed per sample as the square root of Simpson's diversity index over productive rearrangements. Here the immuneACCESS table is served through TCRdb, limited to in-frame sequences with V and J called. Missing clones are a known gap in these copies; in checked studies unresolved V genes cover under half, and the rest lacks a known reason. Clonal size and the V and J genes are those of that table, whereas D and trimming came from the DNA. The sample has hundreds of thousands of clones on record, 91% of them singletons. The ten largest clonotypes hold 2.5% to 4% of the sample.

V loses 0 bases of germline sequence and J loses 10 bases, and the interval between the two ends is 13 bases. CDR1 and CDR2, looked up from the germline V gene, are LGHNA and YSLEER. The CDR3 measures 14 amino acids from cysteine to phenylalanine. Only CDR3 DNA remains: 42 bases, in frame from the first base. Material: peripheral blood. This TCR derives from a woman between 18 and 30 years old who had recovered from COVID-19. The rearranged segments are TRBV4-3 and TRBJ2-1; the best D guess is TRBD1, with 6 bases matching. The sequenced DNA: TGCGCCAGCAGCCAAGAGGACAGAAGAGTAGAGCAGTTCTTC. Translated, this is CASSQEDRRVEQFF.